Below are 7 T cell receptor beta chains sequenced from a single sample in a study of OX40 agonist ivuxolimab in advanced cancers. Method: immunoSEQ multiplex PCR; TCRdb's copy keeps in-frame clones and lacks some. This table holds 75,000 to 100,000 clones, about 89% found once. The sequencing used CD4+ or CD8+ T cells sorted from blood, collected in a trial of the OX40 agonist ivuxolimab. These receptors were collected from an adult with an advanced solid tumor such as melanoma, head and neck, liver or kidney cancer.

V usage is TRBV5-1 and J usage is TRBJ2-5; no firm D call. This CDR3 region has 11 residues. The V end was cut by 2 bases, the J end by 4 bases, with 3 bases between. Germline V gene data show CDR1 as SGHRS and CDR2 as YFSETQ. The CDR3 DNA sequence: TGCGCCAGCAGCTTCATAGAGACCCAGTACTTC. Translated: CASSFIETQYF.

The V and J genes are TRBV6-5 and TRBJ2-2; D gene ambiguous. Trimming removed 8 bases from V and 6 bases from J, with 16 bases in between. This CDR3 has 14 amino acids. Germline assignment: CDR1 MNHEY and CDR2 SVGAGI. CDR3 coding DNA: TGTGCCAGCCGGGCCCATGGAAACGCCGGGGAGCTGTTTTTT. Translation: CASRAHGNAGELFF.

The V gene is TRBV7-9, the J gene TRBJ2-5; D uncertain. The CDR3 spans 11 residues. Germline V gene sequence: CDR1 SEHNR, CDR2 FQNEAQ (reference sequence). Trimming took off 4 bases at V and 5 bases at J, with 5 bases between the two ends. Here the CDR3 reads CASSSEETQYF. In DNA, the CDR3 is TGTGCCAGCAGCTCCGAGGAGACCCAGTACTTC.

The V call is TRBV5-1, the J call TRBJ2-7; 9 bases are a match to TRBD2. The germline V gene has CDR1 SGHRS and CDR2 YFSETQ. There are 15 residues in the CDR3. Trimming cost V 0 bases and J 2 bases; bases outside gene matches: 3. DNA of the CDR3: TGCGCCAGCAGCTTGGCCTTAGCGGGAGCCTACGAGCAGTACTTC. It yields the protein CASSLALAGAYEQYF.

This chain connects TRBV6-1 to TRBJ1-6; D unclear. Per germline, CDR1 MNHNS and CDR2 SASEGT. The CDR3 has 14 amino acids. This CDR3 is CSIGKSSYNSPLHF. Here the CDR3 DNA reads TGTTCAATTGGCAAGAGCTCCTATAATTCACCCCTCCACTTT.

This clone was counted only a few times. CDR3 in amino acids: CSVEDRQGSTEAFF. The CDR3 DNA reads TGCAGCGTTGAAGATCGGCAGGGTAGTACTGAAGCTTTCTTT. The chain uses TRBV29-1 and TRBJ1-1, with a weak D call TRBD1 (5 bases). The CDR3 runs to 14 residues. CDR1 and CDR2 from the germline V gene are SQVTM and ANQGSEA. V was shortened by 0 bases and J by 5 bases, with 13 bases between the two germline ends.

This CDR3 is CASSLLGQTQHF. The DNA for the CDR3 is TGTGCCAGCAGTTTACTCGGACAGACCCAGCATTTT. This chain links TRBV28 with TRBJ1-5, with a tentative D call TRBD1 (6 bases). This CDR3 has 12 residues. Per germline, CDR1 MDHEN and CDR2 SYDVKM. V was shortened by 2 bases and J by 11 bases, with 10 bases between the two germline ends.